This TCR beta chain was recorded in a study of CD8+CD57+ T cells in acquired aplastic anemia. About the research overall: CD4+ and CD8+ cells, once sorted, gave DNA averaging approximately 3 ug. Read counts for CD4+ cells (from healthy donors) averaged about 10 million.

Study findings and constraints: Around 27 sequences, all CD8+ CDR3, were shared between patients and controls. Significant differences in CD8+ Simpson's diversity were not observed between patients and controls.

Looked up from germline, CDR1 is MNHEY and CDR2 is SVGEGT. CDR3 length: 15 amino acids. V was shortened by 5 bases and J by 0 bases, with 8 bases between the two germline ends. Comment on this clonotype: The antigen is undetermined.

For CDR3 and TCR beta VDJ profiling, genomic DNA was the template used. Each CDR3 protein is one row after TCRdb ran MiXCR on the reads. The repertoire consists of a few hundred thousand distinct CDR3 sequences, with under 80% occurring once and the leading ten covering 4%. Sequenced input: sorted CD4+, CD8+, or CD8+CD57+ T cells (not recorded which) from PBMCs. The rearrangement uses TRBV6-2 or TRBV6-3 and TRBJ2-6; no clear D. This clonotype was sampled from a human donor in good health, serving as a control. CDR3 sequence reads: CASSRVVSGANVLTF. CDR3 nucleotides: TGTGCCAGCAGTAGAGTCGTCTCTGGGGCCAACGTCCTGACTTTC.